Listed here are 15 T cell receptor beta chains from one sample, sequenced in a study of human T cells and chemical hapten exposure. The time point was: patch test 2, 6 weeks after DPC sensitization. The treatment is: therapeutic diphenylcyclopropenone sensitization with weekly scalp DPC. From the RACE reads, TCRdb called clonotypes with MiXCR, one entry per CDR3 protein. The data contain about 84,000 distinct CDR3 sequences, around 9.6% of them seen just once; the ten biggest clones take up 2% to 2.5%. This material consisted of whole blood, taken in connection with sensitization to the hapten diphenylcyclopropenone (DPC). The receptor source for this set is a woman between 25 and 40 years old with alopecia areata. Some clones in this sample may be carry-over from other donors' samples.

The V call is TRBV4-2, the J call TRBJ1-2; D gene unclear. Germline assignment: CDR1 LGHNA and CDR2 YNFKEQ. This CDR3 is 16 amino acids long. V was pared by 1 base and J by 1 base, with 13 bases between. The CDR3 loop is CASSQGAGLNNYGYTF. The CDR3 coding sequence is TGTGCCAGCAGCCAAGGGGCAGGACTGAATAACTATGGCTACACCTTC.

The CDR3, as DNA: TGCAGCGTGGGAGTTCCTACAGGGGCAGTCACTGAAGCTTTCTTT. Its translation is CSVGVPTGAVTEAFF. The chain carries TRBV29-1 and TRBJ1-1; 7 positions match TRBD1. The V gene's germline CDR1 is SQVTM and CDR2 ANQGSEA. V shed 6 bases and J 4 bases; nucleotides not matched to a gene: 14. This CDR3 is built from 15 residues.

V usage is TRBV28 and J usage is TRBJ2-1; D unresolved. Germline loops: CDR1 MDHEN, CDR2 SYDVKM. CDR3 length: 15 amino acids. Trimming cost V 7 bases and J 3 bases, with 16 bases left between them. The DNA for the CDR3 is TGTGCCAGCATTCGGACGGACCCCGTCTACAATGAGCAGTTCTTC. Translation gives CASIRTDPVYNEQFF.

The gene calls are TRBV5-1 and TRBJ2-1, with no clear D. CDR1 is SGHRS, CDR2 YFSETQ, per germline. Trimming cost V 5 bases and J 1 base, with 16 bases left between them. This CDR3 comprises 16 residues. The CDR3 region is CASRASPSGSYNEQFF. For the CDR3, the DNA is TGCGCCAGCAGGGCGTCGCCTTCCGGGTCCTACAATGAGCAGTTCTTC.

The genes are TRBV19 and TRBJ1-2; D call uncertain. The CDR3 has 13 amino acids. CDR1 and CDR2 (germline): LNHDA, SQIVND (reference sequence). V lost 5 bases to trimming and J lost 3 bases, with 10 bases between them. The CDR3 protein is CASSRRNYYGYTF. The CDR3 DNA reads TGTGCCAGTAGTCGACGGAATTACTATGGCTACACCTTC.

This chain joins TRBV7-2 and TRBJ1-1, with D maybe TRBD1 (6 bases). The CDR3 is 13 residues long. From germline, CDR1 is SGHTA and CDR2 FQGNSA. With 2 bases removed from V and 11 bases from J, the gap between germline ends came to 15 bases. The chain's CDR3 is CASSLWGEGDAFF. CDR3 coding DNA: TGTGCCAGCAGCTTATGGGGTGAGGGGGATGCTTTCTTT. The full variable domain, rest sourced from reference TRBV7-2 and TRBJ1-1, is GAGVSQSPSNKVTEKGKDVELRCDPISGHTALYWYRQSLGQGLEFLIYFQGNSAPDKSGLPSDRFSAERTGGSVSTLTIQRTQQEDSAVYLCASSLWGEGDAFFGQGTRLTVV.

This clonotype was observed a few times. The chain is built from TRBV29-1 and TRBJ2-5; perhaps D is TRBD1 or TRBD2 (6 bases each). This CDR3 comprises 16 residues. Trimming took off 6 bases at V and 4 bases at J, with 24 bases between the two ends. The germline V gene encodes CDR1 SQVTM and CDR2 ANQGSEA. DNA of the CDR3: TGCAGCGTCTTCGGAACGGGGGCAGCAAAGTTAGAGACCCAGTACTTC. Translated, it gives CSVFGTGAAKLETQYF.

In this sample, this clonotype turned up many times. The chain has TRBV11-2 and TRBJ2-3, with TRBD2 matching 10 bases. The V segment lost 4 bases and the J segment 2 bases; nucleotides outside the gene matches: 9. Germline CDR1 reads SGHAT; CDR2 reads FQNNGV. The CDR3 has 17 residues. The CDR3 spells CASSSGIAGGTTDTQYF. The CDR3 DNA sequence: TGTGCCAGCAGCTCCGGAATAGCGGGGGGAACCACAGATACGCAGTATTTT.

This clonotype was observed many times. The J gene is TRBJ1-3, the V gene TRBV29-1; D is possibly TRBD1 (5 bases). V lost 7 bases to trimming and J lost 2 bases, with 9 bases between them. The CDR3 runs to 12 residues. Germline values: CDR1 SQVTM, CDR2 ANQGSEA. CDR3 in DNA: TGCAGCGCGAGGGGCGCTGGAAACACCATATATTTT. Its protein product is CSARGAGNTIYF.

This clonotype was counted many times. The chain has TRBV29-1 and TRBJ1-1; no clear D gene. V lost 4 bases and J 0 bases, leaving 9 bases between the germline ends. The CDR3 spans 13 residues. Germline loops: CDR1 SQVTM, CDR2 ANQGSEA. The CDR3 DNA is TGCAGCGTTGTCCGGGGTTTGAACACTGAAGCTTTCTTT. Translation gives CSVVRGLNTEAFF.

This clonotype was counted many times. The rearrangement joins TRBV5-1 to TRBJ2-3; the D call may be TRBD1 or TRBD2 (5 bases each). Trimming took 1 base from V and 1 from J, leaving 13 bases between them. Germline V gene data show CDR1 as SGHRS and CDR2 as YFSETQ. The length of the CDR3 is 16 residues. The CDR3 region has the DNA TGCGCCAGCAGCTTGTTACCTGGGGACGGCACAGATACGCAGTATTTT. Its protein product is CASSLLPGDGTDTQYF.

This clonotype came up many times. V usage is TRBV14 and J usage is TRBJ1-1; no definite D call. With 2 bases removed from V and 1 base from J, the gap between germline ends came to 5 bases. This CDR3 spans 13 amino acids. CDR1 and CDR2 (germline): SGHDN, FVKESK. CDR3 in amino acids: CASSQNWNTEAFF. As DNA, the CDR3 is TGTGCCAGCAGCCAAAACTGGAACACTGAAGCTTTCTTT.

The chain combines TRBV25-1 with TRBJ2-1; 7 nucleotides agree with TRBD1. This CDR3 region has 16 residues. CDR1 MGHDK and CDR2 SYGVNS come from the germline V gene. The trim removed 6 bases at V and 0 bases at J, leaving 8 bases unmatched. The CDR3 region has the DNA TGTGCCAGCAGCACCCGGGACAGAAGCTCCTACAATGAGCAGTTCTTC. Protein sequence: CASSTRDRSSYNEQFF.

At least ten counts were recorded for this clonotype. V and J are TRBV7-3 and TRBJ1-1, with a weak D call TRBD1 (6 bases). The length of the CDR3 is 13 residues. The V gene's germline CDR1 is SGHTA and CDR2 FQGTGA. Trimming removed 1 base from V and 3 bases from J, with 6 bases in between. In DNA form, the CDR3 reads TGTGCCAGCAGCTTAAACAGGGACACTGAAGCTTTCTTT. It codes for CASSLNRDTEAFF.

This chain joins TRBV20-1 and TRBJ2-7, with 7 bases aligning to TRBD2. The V gene's germline CDR1 is DFQATT and CDR2 SNEGSKA (reference sequence). CDR3 size: 15 residues. V shed 0 bases, J shed 4 bases, and the junction held 9 bases outside the gene matches. The CDR3 region has the DNA TGCAGTGCTAGAGATCCACGCGGGAGCGTGTACGAGCAGTACTTC. This encodes CSARDPRGSVYEQYF.